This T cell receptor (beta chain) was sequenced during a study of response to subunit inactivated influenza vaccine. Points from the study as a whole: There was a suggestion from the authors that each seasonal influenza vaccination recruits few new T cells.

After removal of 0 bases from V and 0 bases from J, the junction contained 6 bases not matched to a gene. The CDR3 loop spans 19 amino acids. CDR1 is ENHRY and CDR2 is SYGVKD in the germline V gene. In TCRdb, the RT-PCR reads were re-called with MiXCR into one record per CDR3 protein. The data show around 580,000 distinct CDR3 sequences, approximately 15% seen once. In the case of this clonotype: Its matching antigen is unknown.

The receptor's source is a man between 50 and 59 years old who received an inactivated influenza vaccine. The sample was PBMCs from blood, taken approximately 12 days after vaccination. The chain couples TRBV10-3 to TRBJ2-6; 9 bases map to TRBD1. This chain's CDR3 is CAISESKGQGSSGANVLTF. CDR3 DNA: TGTGCCATCAGTGAGTCAAAGGGACAGGGCTCCTCTGGGGCCAACGTCCTGACTTTC.